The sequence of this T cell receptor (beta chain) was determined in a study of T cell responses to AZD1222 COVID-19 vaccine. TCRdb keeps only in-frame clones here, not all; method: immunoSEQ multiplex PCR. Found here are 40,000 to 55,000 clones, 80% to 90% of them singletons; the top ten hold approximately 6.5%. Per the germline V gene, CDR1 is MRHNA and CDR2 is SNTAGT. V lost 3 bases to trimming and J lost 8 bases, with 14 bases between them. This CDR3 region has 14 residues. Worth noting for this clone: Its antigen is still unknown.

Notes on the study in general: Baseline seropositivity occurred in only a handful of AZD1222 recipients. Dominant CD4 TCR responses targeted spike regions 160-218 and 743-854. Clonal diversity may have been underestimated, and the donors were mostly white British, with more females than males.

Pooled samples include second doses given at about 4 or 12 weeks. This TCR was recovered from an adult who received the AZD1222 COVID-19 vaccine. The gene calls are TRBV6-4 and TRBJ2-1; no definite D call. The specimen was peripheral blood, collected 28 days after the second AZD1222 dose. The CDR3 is CASSEGWASDEQFF. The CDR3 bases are TGTGCCAGCAGTGAAGGGTGGGCTTCCGATGAGCAGTTCTTC.